The next 12 T cell receptor beta chains were all read from a single sample in a study of graft-versus-host responses after intestinal transplantation. The antigens of these receptors remain unknown. The method was immunoSEQ multiplex PCR; TCRdb's version includes in-frame clones alone and lacks a portion of them. The sample has about 120,000 clones; 75% to 95% are singletons. The input for sequencing was unstimulated CD4+ T cells sorted from spleen or lymph node cells, taken before intestinal transplant. These receptors originate from a human donor who received an intestinal transplant.

The chain recombines TRBV7-9 with TRBJ1-1; D is ambiguous. CDR1 and CDR2 (germline): SEHNR, FQNEAQ (reference sequence). The CDR3 contains 14 residues. V lost 3 bases and J lost 1, with 9 bases in between. The CDR3 loop is CASSFGKENTEAFF. CDR3 DNA sequence: TGTGCCAGCAGCTTCGGGAAAGAGAACACTGAAGCTTTCTTT.

This chain joins TRBV5-4 and TRBJ1-4, with 12 bases matching TRBD1. J gave up 2 bases and V 4 bases, and 9 bases lay outside the gene matches. The CDR3 length is 18 residues. Per the germline V gene, CDR1 is SGHNT and CDR2 is YYREEE (reference sequence). DNA of the CDR3: TGTGCCAGCAGCCCCCTTCCTGGGACAGGGGGCACTAATGAAAAACTGTTTTTT. It codes for CASSPLPGTGGTNEKLFF.

The V call is TRBV9, the J call TRBJ1-2; 10 bases are a match to TRBD1. The CDR3 covers 17 residues. The germline V gene encodes CDR1 SGDLS and CDR2 YYNGEE. With V trimmed by 0 bases and J by 6 bases, 11 bases remained unmatched. CDR3 coding DNA: TGTGCCAGCAGCGTAGATATTTCCTTGGACAGGGGGAATGGCTACACCTTC. It specifies CASSVDISLDRGNGYTF.

The V and J genes are TRBV28 and TRBJ2-3; no reliable D call. The CDR3 spans 13 residues. Trimming took off 6 bases at V and 2 bases at J, with 9 bases between the two ends. Per the germline V gene, CDR1 is MDHEN and CDR2 is SYDVKM. The CDR3 loop reads CASRRTVTDTQYF. The CDR3 nucleotides read TGTGCCAGCAGGCGTACAGTCACAGATACGCAGTATTTT.

This chain joins TRBV5-1 and TRBJ2-1, with 9 bases fitting TRBD2. Germline V CDR1 and CDR2: SGHRS, YFSETQ. CDR3 length: 14 amino acids. J gave up 9 bases and V 6 bases, and 10 bases lay outside the gene matches. The CDR3 DNA sequence: TGCGCCAGCACAATGGCGGGGGGGCCTGGTGAGCAGTTCTTC. Encoded protein: CASTMAGGPGEQFF.

This chain links TRBV27 with TRBJ1-2; D ambiguous. The germline V and J ends were trimmed by 2 bases and 4 bases, with 11 bases remaining between them. The germline V gene has CDR1 MNHEY and CDR2 SMNVEV (reference sequence). The CDR3 extends over 14 amino acids. CDR3 protein: CASSLRESFYGYTF. For the CDR3, the DNA is TGTGCCAGCAGTTTAAGGGAGTCTTTCTATGGCTACACCTTC.

The rearrangement links TRBV30 to TRBJ2-5; D perhaps matches TRBD1 (5 bases). CDR1 GTSNPN and CDR2 SVGIG come from the germline V gene (reference sequence). The CDR3 consists of 14 residues. Trimming cost V 3 bases and J 7 bases, with 18 bases left between them. Here the CDR3 reads CAWRTDTLRGTQYF. CDR3 bases: TGTGCCTGGAGAACGGACACCTTAAGGGGGACCCAGTACTTC.

J is TRBJ1-2 and V is TRBV2; D unclear. Trimming removed 7 bases at V and 8 bases at J, with 17 bases between. The CDR3 extends over 13 amino acids. Looked up from germline, CDR1 is SNHLY and CDR2 is FYNNEI. In DNA, the CDR3 is TGTGCCAGCACAGAAGTATTCCGAGGAGGCTACACCTTC. As protein: CASTEVFRGGYTF.

The chain has TRBV25-1 and TRBJ1-1, with TRBD1 matching 8 bases. The germline V gene has CDR1 MGHDK and CDR2 SYGVNS. CDR3 length: 15 amino acids. The ends lost 3 bases at V and 1 base at J; junction bases unmatched: 4. The CDR3 spells CASSDLTGGNTEAFF. The CDR3 region has the DNA TGTGCCAGCAGTGACCTCACAGGGGGGAACACTGAAGCTTTCTTT.

In this sample, this clone turned up once. This chain uses TRBV10-2 with TRBJ2-2; TRBD1 matches at 7 bases. Germline V gene data show CDR1 as WSHSY and CDR2 as SAAADI. The CDR3 is 15 amino acids. With V trimmed by 2 bases and J by 6 bases, 6 bases remained unmatched. DNA for the CDR3: TGCGCCAGCAGTGAGGGGACAGCCGGGCCCGGGGAGCTGTTTTTT. Its protein is CASSEGTAGPGELFF.

A single count supports this clone. The rearrangement uses TRBV5-1 and TRBJ2-1; TRBD2 aligns across 10 bases. Germline-derived CDR1 and CDR2 are SGHRS and YFSETQ. The CDR3 totals 16 residues. V lost 4 bases and J lost 4; bases outside the gene matches: 8. The CDR3 region has the DNA TGCGCCAGCAGCCCCACCCCTAGCGGGGGTTACAATGAGCAGTTCTTC. Translation gives CASSPTPSGGYNEQFF.

With regard to this clone: Other DNA sequences in the same sample also yield this CDR3. The chain joins TRBV30 to TRBJ2-1; possibly TRBD1 for D (6 bases). CDR3 length equals 14 residues. V lost 8 bases, J lost 3 bases, and 17 bases lay in between. Per the germline V gene, CDR1 is GTSNPN and CDR2 is SVGIG (reference sequence). CDR3 sequence (DNA): TGTGCCCGTACAGGGATTGCCATCTACAATGAGCAGTTCTTC. Encoded protein: CARTGIAIYNEQFF. Complete variable domain (other parts from reference TRBV30 and TRBJ2-1): SQTIHQWPATLVQPVGSPLSLECTVEGTSNPNLYWYRQAAGRGLQLLFYSVGIGQISSEVPQNLSASRPQDRQFILSSKKLLLSDSGFYLCARTGIAIYNEQFFGPGTRLTVL.